The 19 T cell receptor beta chains presented below share a single source sample, sequenced in a study of T-cell memory formation after mild COVID-19. Each CDR3 protein is one row after TCRdb ran MiXCR on the 5' RACE reads. This table holds about 340,000 distinct CDR3 sequences, 10% to 15% found once. Sequences were obtained from PBMCs or a T cell subset sorted from them (not recorded which). The receptors were gathered from a young man who had mild COVID-19 (a few samples of this study predate the infection). Cell type and time point are not known.

This clonotype has at least ten counts. The chain carries TRBV9 and TRBJ1-2; 9 bases map to TRBD1. The ends lost 4 bases at V and 2 bases at J; junction bases unmatched: 6. Per germline, CDR1 SGDLS and CDR2 YYNGEE. This CDR3 has 15 amino acids. The CDR3 spells CASSSSGQGNYGYTF. DNA for the CDR3: TGTGCCAGCAGCTCTTCGGGACAGGGCAACTATGGCTACACCTTC.

This clonotype has ten or more counts. CDR3 region: CASSSRGLNTGELFF. In DNA form, the CDR3 reads TGCGCCAGCAGCTCGCGGGGCCTGAACACCGGGGAGCTGTTTTTT. The chain recombines TRBV5-1 with TRBJ2-2; D perhaps matches TRBD2 (6 bases). With 3 bases removed from V and 1 base from J, the gap between germline ends came to 10 bases. Germline values: CDR1 SGHRS, CDR2 YFSETQ. The CDR3 runs 15 residues.

The CDR3 protein is CASGRHRSYNEQFF. CDR3 bases: TGTGCCAGCGGTCGACACCGCTCCTACAATGAGCAGTTCTTC. This sequence joins TRBV27 and TRBJ2-1; D remains unclear. CDR1 MNHEY and CDR2 SMNVEV come from the germline V gene (reference sequence). The V end was cut by 8 bases, the J end by 0 bases, with 11 bases between. This CDR3 spans 14 amino acids.

Only a few counts were recorded for this clonotype. The CDR3 region has the DNA TGTGCCAGCAGCTTAAAGGCCGACGGACAGACCCAGTACTTC. Its translation: CASSLKADGQTQYF. The rearrangement uses TRBV7-3 and TRBJ2-5, with D unresolved. CDR1 and CDR2 from the germline V gene are SGHTA and FQGTGA. Trimming removed 1 base from V and 6 bases from J, with 12 bases in between. The length of the CDR3 is 14 residues.

The sample holds many counts of this clonotype. V usage is TRBV6-2 or TRBV6-3 and J usage is TRBJ1-5; 7 bases agree with TRBD1. With V trimmed by 5 bases and J by 9 bases, 7 bases remained unmatched. The germline CDR1 and CDR2 sequences are MNHEY and SVGEGT. The CDR3 has 13 amino acids. CDR3 sequence: CASSRQGLGPQHF. Written as DNA, the CDR3 is TGTGCCAGCAGTCGACAGGGCCTCGGGCCCCAGCATTTT.

V and J are TRBV25-1 and TRBJ2-5; D call uncertain. V was trimmed by 2 bases and J by 1 base, leaving 8 bases between them. This CDR3 is 14 amino acids long. Germline assignment: CDR1 MGHDK and CDR2 SYGVNS. CDR3 in amino acids: CASSESVAQETQYF. The CDR3 DNA reads as TGTGCCAGCAGTGAAAGTGTCGCCCAAGAGACCCAGTACTTC.

This clonotype showed up just a few times. The chain recombines TRBV3-1 with TRBJ2-5; TRBD2 matches at 10 bases. CDR1 and CDR2 (germline): LGHDT, YNNKEL (reference sequence). The CDR3 totals 15 residues. V dropped 4 bases and J dropped 3; count of bases not matched to a gene: 5. The CDR3 bases are TGTGCCAGCAGCCCACCGGGACTAGCGAAAGAGACCCAGTACTTC. This encodes CASSPPGLAKETQYF.

This clonotype showed up just a few times. The CDR3, as DNA: TGCGCCAGCAGCTTGGGCGGGTCGGGGTTCGGCTATGGCTACACCTTC. Translation gives CASSLGGSGFGYGYTF. The rearrangement links TRBV5-1 to TRBJ1-2; D gene unclear. The CDR3 contains 16 residues. CDR1 and CDR2 from the germline V gene are SGHRS and YFSETQ. V dropped 0 bases and J dropped 4 bases, with 16 bases sitting between them.

V is TRBV20-1 and J is TRBJ2-2; 7 bases are a match to TRBD2. Germline CDR1 reads DFQATT; CDR2 reads SNEGSKA (reference sequence). Trimming at V came to 6 bases and at J to 6 bases, leaving 22 bases not matched to a gene. The CDR3 contains 18 residues. This CDR3 is CSADPGRAGVNFAGELFF. The CDR3 region has the DNA TGCAGTGCAGATCCCGGGCGGGCGGGGGTAAATTTTGCCGGGGAGCTGTTTTTT.

This clonotype was found many times. The V and J genes are TRBV20-1 and TRBJ1-5; D ambiguous. Germline V gene data show CDR1 as DFQATT and CDR2 as SNEGSKA (reference sequence). Trimming took off 1 base at V and 7 bases at J, with 11 bases between the two ends. This CDR3 contains 13 residues. CDR3 amino acids: CSARGLIRQPQHF. Here the CDR3 DNA reads TGCAGTGCTAGAGGACTTATCCGACAGCCCCAGCATTTT.

This chain connects TRBV6-2 or TRBV6-3 to TRBJ2-7; 7 nucleotides match TRBD1. The CDR3 is 12 residues long. V gave up 6 bases and J gave up 2 bases; unmatched junction bases: 1. Per the germline V gene, CDR1 is MNHEY and CDR2 is SVGEGT. This CDR3 reads CASSGQAYEQYF. CDR3 coding DNA: TGTGCCAGCAGCGGACAGGCCTACGAGCAGTACTTC.

The V gene is TRBV6-2 or TRBV6-3, the J gene TRBJ2-7; weak D call: TRBD2 (5 bases). The CDR3 loop spans 15 amino acids. Trimming shortened V by 2 bases and J by 3 bases, and 14 bases separated the two germline ends. CDR1 MNHEY and CDR2 SVGEGT come from the germline V gene. The CDR3, as DNA: TGTGCCAGCAGTTACGCGGACTCATCCTACTACGAGCAGTACGTC. It encodes CASSYADSSYYEQYV.

The chain couples TRBV4-1 to TRBJ2-1; 7 nucleotides agree with TRBD1. The CDR3 consists of 16 residues. With V trimmed by 4 bases and J by 4 bases, 10 bases remained unmatched. CDR1 and CDR2 from the germline V gene are MGHRA and YSYEKL. Here the CDR3 DNA reads TGCGCCAGCAGCCTGAGAGTGGACAGGTTATACAATGAGCAGTTCTTC. Translated, it gives CASSLRVDRLYNEQFF.

This clonotype was seen more than once but under ten times. V gene TRBV5-1 combines with J gene TRBJ2-7; D is perhaps TRBD1 or TRBD2 (6 bases each). This CDR3 is built from 15 residues. Germline assignment: CDR1 SGHRS and CDR2 YFSETQ. Between the trimmed V and J ends, which lost 1 base and 0 bases, there was a span of 11 bases. The CDR3 nucleotides are TGCGCCAGCAGCTTGCGTGGGGGGCTCTCCTACGAGCAGTACTTC. It translates to CASSLRGGLSYEQYF.

The rearrangement links TRBV7-8 to TRBJ2-7; a possible D gene is TRBD1 (6 bases). Germline-derived CDR1 and CDR2 are SGHVS and FQNEAQ. Between the trimmed V and J ends, which lost 2 bases and 6 bases, there was a span of 14 bases. The length of the CDR3 is 14 residues. The CDR3 DNA reads as TGTGCCAGCAGCTTAAACACAGGGAGTAGCGAGCAGTACTTC. Protein: CASSLNTGSSEQYF. Together with reference TRBV7-8 and TRBJ2-7, the CDR3 gives the full variable domain: GAGVSQSPRYKVAKRGQDVALRCDPISGHVSLFWYQQALGQGPEFLTYFQNEAQLDKSGLPSDRFFAERPEGSVSTLKIQRTQQEDSAVYLCASSLNTGSSEQYFGPGTRLTVT.

V gene TRBV18 combines with J gene TRBJ2-2; 10 bases line up with TRBD1. The CDR3 contains 17 residues. The ends lost 1 base at V and 5 bases at J; junction bases unmatched: 7. The germline V gene has CDR1 KGHSH and CDR2 LQKENI. This chain's CDR3 is CASSPLMGQGKTGELFF. The CDR3 nucleotides are TGTGCCAGCTCACCACTGATGGGACAGGGGAAGACCGGGGAGCTGTTTTTT.

V and J are TRBV7-9 and TRBJ2-7; maybe TRBD2 (6 bases). This CDR3 comprises 14 residues. Per the germline V gene, CDR1 is SEHNR and CDR2 is FQNEAQ (reference sequence). Trimming cost V 5 bases and J 3 bases, with 14 bases left between them. CDR3 loop: CASSADTGDYEQYV. As DNA, the CDR3 is TGTGCCAGCAGCGCCGACACGGGGGACTACGAGCAGTACGTC.

This chain joins TRBV2 and TRBJ2-6; the match to TRBD1 covers 9 bases. CDR3 size: 18 residues. The germline V gene has CDR1 SNHLY and CDR2 FYNNEI. V trimming: 6 bases; J trimming: 0 bases; junction bases outside the gene matches: 9. CDR3 nucleotide sequence: TGTGCCAGCAGCCCTGGGACAGGGAAAGGCTCTGGGGCCAACGTCCTGACTTTC. Translating gives CASSPGTGKGSGANVLTF.

This chain's CDR3 is CASSQDPGQGAGEQYF. In DNA, the CDR3 is TGTGCCAGCAGCCAAGATCCGGGACAGGGGGCGGGTGAGCAGTACTTC. The chain combines TRBV3-1 with TRBJ2-7; 12 bases map to TRBD1. CDR3 length equals 16 residues. V was pared by 0 bases and J by 7 bases, with 7 bases of the junction left unmatched. Germline loops: CDR1 LGHDT, CDR2 YNNKEL (reference sequence).